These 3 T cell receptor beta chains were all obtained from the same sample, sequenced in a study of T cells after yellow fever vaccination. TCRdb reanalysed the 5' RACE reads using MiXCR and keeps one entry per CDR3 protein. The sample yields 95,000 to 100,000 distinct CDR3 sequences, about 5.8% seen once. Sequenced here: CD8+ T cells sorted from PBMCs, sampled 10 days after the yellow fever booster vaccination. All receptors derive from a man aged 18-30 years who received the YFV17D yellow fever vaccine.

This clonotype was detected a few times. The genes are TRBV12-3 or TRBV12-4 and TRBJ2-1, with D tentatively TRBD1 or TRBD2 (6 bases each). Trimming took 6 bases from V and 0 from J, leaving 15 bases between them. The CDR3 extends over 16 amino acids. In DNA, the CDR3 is TGTGCCAGCAGACCCCCGGGGGCTAGCTCCTACAATGAGCAGTTCTTC. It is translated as CASRPPGASSYNEQFF.

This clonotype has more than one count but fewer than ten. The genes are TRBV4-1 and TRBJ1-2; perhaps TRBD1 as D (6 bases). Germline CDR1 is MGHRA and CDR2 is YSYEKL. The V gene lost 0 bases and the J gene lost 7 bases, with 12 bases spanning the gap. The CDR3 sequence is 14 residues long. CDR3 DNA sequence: TGCGCCAGCAGCCAAGAAGGACAGATGGCTGGCTACACCTTC. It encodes CASSQEGQMAGYTF.

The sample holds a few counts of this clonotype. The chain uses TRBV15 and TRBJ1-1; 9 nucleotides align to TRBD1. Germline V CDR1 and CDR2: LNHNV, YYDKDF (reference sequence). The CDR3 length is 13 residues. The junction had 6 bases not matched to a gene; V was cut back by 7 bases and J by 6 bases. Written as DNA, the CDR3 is TGTGCCACCACGGGACAGGGCGTTGCTGAAGCTTTCTTT. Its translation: CATTGQGVAEAFF.